This entry features one TCR beta chain sequence. This CDR3 has 14 residues. Germline CDR1 SGHDT, CDR2 YYEEEE. Reanalyzing the 5' RACE reads, TCRdb keeps one entry per CDR3 protein, without DNA. This sample's table reports over 200,000 distinct CDR3 sequences. This sample stems from a study of monozygotic twins with inflammatory bowel disease. The TCR was taken from a human donor with ulcerative colitis or Crohn's disease, or a healthy co-twin of an affected twin (not recorded which). The chain is built from TRBV5-6 and TRBJ1-5; TCRdb's D call, TRBD1, is unchecked because there is no DNA. Sample: blood. The CDR3 sequence: CASSLQGASQPQHF.